This section outlines one T cell receptor beta chain sequence together with its context. Its cognate antigen is unknown. This specimen comes from a study of cytomegalovirus exposure and HLA in healthy donors. CDR3 size: 16 residues. V lost 3 bases, J lost 4 bases, and 9 bases stayed unmatched. Germline CDR1 SGHVS, CDR2 FNYEAQ. Regarding the study as a whole: Some segments of the V type, notably TRBV6-2 and TRBV6-3, were excluded as indistinguishable. Later analysis identified 16,000 or so TCR beta sequences associated with HLA alleles, using a false discovery rate threshold of 0.05. In a later analysis, CMV-associated beta chains were mostly HLA-associated, it appeared. The presence/absence work took it that sequencing depth was about the same across donors.

Both 60 Vbeta primers and 13 Jbeta primers went into the PCR. Generated by immunoSEQ multiplex PCR, the TCRdb table keeps only in-frame clones and is missing some. The sample has 150,000 to 200,000 clones; roughly 84% are singletons. The sample consisted of PBMCs. The chain has TRBV7-6 and TRBJ2-5, with 9 bases lining up with TRBD2. The sequence derives from a man between 45 and 60 years old in good health and CMV-seropositive. The CDR3 DNA follows: TGTGCCAGCAGCTTCGGAGGCGGGGGGGCCGGAGAGACCCAGTACTTC. Encoded protein: CASSFGGGGAGETQYF.